A selection of T cell receptor beta chains follows, all from one sample in a study of identical twins. One entry per CDR3 protein, called by TCRdb with MiXCR from the 5' RACE reads. Among some 1,600,000 distinct CDR3 sequences listed, under 35% were seen once. The sequenced sample consisted of cord blood. The receptor source for this set is a newborn girl in good health. Each CDR3 is given without its conserved first and last residue. A D gene is named only where the DNA matches it firmly.

J,V,D,CDR3
TRBJ2-3,TRBV20-1,TRBD2,SASKLAEPTDTQY
TRBJ2-3,TRBV5-1,NA,ASSWELTGIADTQY
TRBJ1-2,TRBV4-2,NA,ASSPPHRGSNYGYT
TRBJ1-2,TRBV18,TRBD1,ASSHLPTGDYGYT
TRBJ2-5,TRBV5-1,TRBD2,ASSRTSGSVNEQY
TRBJ2-1,TRBV2,NA,ASIGPILDNEQF
TRBJ1-2,TRBV12-3/TRBV12-4,TRBD1,ASRTGGVGGYT
TRBJ1-2,TRBV10-3,NA,AISESGTLSNYGYT
TRBJ2-5,TRBV15,NA,ATSRDKDQETQY
TRBJ2-7,TRBV10-2,NA,ASSETFTHEQY
TRBJ2-3,TRBV6-1,TRBD2,ASSESGGGARADTQY
TRBJ1-5,TRBV4-1,NA,ASSQAIHQPQH
TRBJ2-7,TRBV5-1,TRBD1,ASSQGTGVEEQY
TRBJ1-2,TRBV10-3,TRBD1,AISEPTGVTDGYT
TRBJ2-7,TRBV9,NA,ASSVNGDYEQY
TRBJ2-4,TRBV5-8,TRBD2,ASTASGAKNIQY
NA,TRBV27,TRBD2,ASSSPLAGETQY
TRBJ2-1,TRBV4-1,NA,ASSHATRNEQF
TRBJ2-5,TRBV12-3/TRBV12-4,TRBD2,ASRPSGAETQY
TRBJ1-5,TRBV27,NA,ASSVGNTNQPQH
TRBJ1-1,TRBV20-1,NA,SAGRQLNTEAF
TRBJ1-1,TRBV20-1,TRBD1,SAPPHRGLEAF
TRBJ2-3,TRBV6-6,NA,ASRRPSATTDTQY
TRBJ2-5,TRBV12-3/TRBV12-4,NA,ASSPRSWTEETQY
TRBJ1-6,TRBV2,NA,ASTRDYNSPLH
TRBJ2-7,TRBV20-1,TRBD1,SARHGGQGPYEQY
TRBJ2-1,TRBV5-1,NA,ASSLEGWAYNEQF
TRBJ2-1,TRBV12-3/TRBV12-4,TRBD2,ASSVGTSRNEQF
TRBJ2-4,TRBV20-1,NA,SAARQYKNIQY
TRBJ1-2,TRBV29-1,TRBD1,SVPWGTGGYGYT
NA,TRBV7-2,TRBD2,ASSSMGLLGYEQY
TRBJ2-1,TRBV20-1,NA,SARELGTQGNEQF
TRBJ2-4,TRBV4-1,TRBD2,ASSQGWRESLPGTKNIQY
NA,TRBV27,TRBD2,ASDASGDSSYNEQY
TRBJ2-1,TRBV20-1,TRBD2,SAVAGGPWNEQF
TRBJ2-7,TRBV28,NA,ASSLLSSFRY
TRBJ2-3,TRBV20-1,TRBD2,SARDFSGSGPDTQY
TRBJ2-3,TRBV2,NA,ASRFQRASTDTQY
TRBJ2-1,TRBV28,TRBD2,AGGPGLSYNEQF
TRBJ1-1,TRBV20-1,TRBD1,SASRQGRTEAF
TRBJ1-1,TRBV10-3,NA,AISEGTGANTEAF
TRBJ2-5,TRBV9,NA,ATPPQSQETQY